Following are 8 T cell receptor beta chains from one sample sequenced in a study of cytomegalovirus exposure and HLA in healthy donors. The PCR employed 60 Vbeta primers together with 13 Jbeta primers. Clones were read by immunoSEQ multiplex PCR, and TCRdb kept only the in-frame ones, dropping some. This sample has approximately 170,000 clones, with around 80% found just once. Sample: PBMCs. The receptors here all came from a middle-aged man in good health and CMV-seronegative.

This clone was counted once. An end of the junction differs from the germline gene, which may be a read error. The rearrangement joins TRBV7-9 to TRBJ2-1; 7 nucleotides agree with TRBD1. CDR3 length: 16 residues. Germline V gene sequence: CDR1 SEHNR, CDR2 FQNEAQ (reference sequence). CDR3 sequence (DNA): TGTTCCAGCAGCTTCCACGTACAGGGGTCGCGGAATGAGCAGTTCTTC. Encoded protein: CSSSFHVQGSRNEQFF.

The rearrangement joins TRBV19 to TRBJ1-2; the D is unclear. V dropped 3 bases and J dropped 5 bases, with 10 bases sitting between them. The CDR3 spans 13 residues. Germline V gene lookup returns CDR1 LNHDA and CDR2 SQIVND (reference sequence). CDR3 sequence reads: CASSILSYYGYTF. The CDR3 DNA follows: TGTGCCAGTAGTATCCTTTCTTATTATGGCTACACCTTC.

The V call is TRBV2, the J call TRBJ1-2; D call uncertain. The germline gives CDR1 SNHLY, CDR2 FYNNEI. V dropped 3 bases and J dropped 2 bases, with 10 bases sitting between them. The CDR3 length is 14 residues. Here the CDR3 DNA reads TGTGCCAGCAGTGAGGTCAACTTGAACTATGGCTACACCTTC. Encoded protein: CASSEVNLNYGYTF.

The chain uses TRBV5-1 and TRBJ1-2, with TRBD1 matching over 8 bases. Germline V gene data show CDR1 as SGHRS and CDR2 as YFSETQ. This CDR3 is 14 amino acids long. J was trimmed by 3 bases and V by 4 bases; bases with no gene match: 5. CDR3 amino acids: CASSLGQGDYGYTF. The CDR3 nucleotides are TGCGCCAGCAGCCTTGGACAGGGTGACTATGGCTACACCTTC.

The rearrangement links TRBV30 to TRBJ1-4, with 9 bases matching TRBD1. The CDR3 contains 13 residues. Germline values: CDR1 GTSNPN, CDR2 SVGIG (reference sequence). V lost 4 bases to trimming and J lost 11 bases; unmatched junction nucleotides: 8. In nucleotides, the CDR3 is TGTGCCTGGAAGGGGACAGGGACAGGGAAACTGTTTTTT. Its protein is CAWKGTGTGKLFF.

This chain joins TRBV18 and TRBJ1-1; possibly TRBD1 for D (6 bases). This CDR3 is built from 15 residues. V gave up 2 bases and J gave up 3 bases, with 13 bases separating them. Germline CDR1 is KGHSH and CDR2 is LQKENI. The CDR3 nucleotides read TGTGCCAGCTCACCATCTAGGGGGAGGGACACTGAAGCTTTCTTT. Amino acid sequence: CASSPSRGRDTEAFF.

The chain has TRBV9 and TRBJ2-5; 10 bases are shared with TRBD2. V was pared by 3 bases and J by 3 bases, with 8 bases of the junction left unmatched. CDR1 and CDR2 from the germline V gene are SGDLS and YYNGEE. CDR3 length: 16 residues. CDR3 in amino acids: CASSGRGLAEKETQYF. The CDR3 coding sequence is TGTGCCAGCAGCGGGCGAGGACTAGCGGAGAAAGAGACCCAGTACTTC.

The chain joins TRBV11-2 to TRBJ1-2; D might be TRBD1 (5 bases). V lost 6 bases, J lost 1 base, and 12 bases lay in between. This CDR3 is built from 14 residues. Germline CDR1 and CDR2: SGHAT and FQNNGV. The CDR3 is CASSPDIINYGYTF. In DNA form, the CDR3 reads TGTGCCAGCAGTCCGGACATCATTAACTATGGCTACACCTTC.